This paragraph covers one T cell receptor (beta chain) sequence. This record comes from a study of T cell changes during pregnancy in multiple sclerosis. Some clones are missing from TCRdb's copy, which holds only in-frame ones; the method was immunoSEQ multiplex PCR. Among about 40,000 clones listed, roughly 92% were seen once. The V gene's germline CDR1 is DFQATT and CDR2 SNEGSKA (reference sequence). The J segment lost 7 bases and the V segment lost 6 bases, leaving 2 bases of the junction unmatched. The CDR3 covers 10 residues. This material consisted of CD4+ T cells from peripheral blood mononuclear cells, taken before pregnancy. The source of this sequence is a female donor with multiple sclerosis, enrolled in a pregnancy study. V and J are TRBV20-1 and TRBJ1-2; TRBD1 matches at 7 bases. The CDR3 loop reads CSARTGGYTF. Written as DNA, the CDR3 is TGCAGTGCCCGGACAGGTGGCTACACCTTC.